Below, 2 T cell receptor beta chains from the same sample are listed, as sequenced in a study of human T cells and chemical hapten exposure. Total RNA was isolated from unfractionated whole blood. TCRdb re-derived calls from the 5' RACE reads in MiXCR, one entry per CDR3 protein. Among 150,000 or so distinct CDR3 sequences listed, about 4% were seen once. The receptors come from a female donor in good health.

The rearrangement joins TRBV7-3 to TRBJ2-2; the match to TRBD2 covers 10 bases. V was clipped by 5 bases and J by 7 bases; unmatched bases: 16. This CDR3 is 18 amino acids long. The germline V gene has CDR1 SGHTA and CDR2 FQGTGA. The CDR3 DNA sequence: TGTGCCAGCAGCCCCCGGGGGAGCGGGGGGGTTTCCGGCGGGGAGCTGTTTTTT. Protein product: CASSPRGSGGVSGGELFF.

This clonotype came up many times. This chain uses TRBV12-3 or TRBV12-4 with TRBJ1-5; D not resolved. The CDR3 contains 14 residues. V shed 1 base and J shed 5 bases, with 9 bases lying between them. Here the CDR3 reads CASSLDSIYQPQHF. The CDR3, as DNA: TGTGCCAGCAGTTTAGACAGTATTTATCAGCCCCAGCATTTT.